Shown below are 21 T cell receptor beta chains from a single sample sequenced in a study of Tregs in tolerant kidney transplant recipients (dated by TCRdb to the late 2010s). Receptors were amplified or captured by the immunoSEQ multiplex PCR assay. This immuneACCESS table, as held by TCRdb, lists in-frame sequences with V and J called but not all clones. Of the missing ones, under half trace to an unresolved V gene in checked studies; the others have no known cause. The sample yields approximately 60,000 clones; around 83% were counted once. The ten most abundant clones make up more than 4.5% of the sample. The specimen sequenced was CD4+ T cells from blood. The receptors were gathered from a human donor in good health.

The CDR3 here is CASSQVVSPRGKGYTF. Here the CDR3 DNA reads TGCGCCAGCAGCCAAGTCGTGAGCCCCAGGGGGAAGGGTTACACCTTC. The rearrangement links TRBV4-1 to TRBJ1-2; 7 nucleotides agree with TRBD1. V was pared by 1 base and J by 11 bases, with 16 bases of the junction left unmatched. The CDR3 sequence is 16 residues long. The germline CDR1 and CDR2 sequences are MGHRA and YSYEKL.

The genes are TRBV6-5 and TRBJ1-2; D perhaps matches TRBD1 (6 bases). The CDR3 runs 14 residues. In germline, CDR1 is MNHEY, CDR2 SVGAGI. The V gene lost 6 bases and the J gene lost 4 bases, with 15 bases spanning the gap. The CDR3 is CASSRGGLAYGYTF. CDR3 sequence (DNA): TGTGCCAGCAGCCGAGGGGGGCTTGCCTATGGCTACACCTTC.

V and J are TRBV6-5 and TRBJ2-1, with D possibly called TRBD1 or TRBD2 (5 bases each). In germline, CDR1 is MNHEY, CDR2 SVGAGI. This CDR3 has 13 residues. V was pared by 2 bases and J by 9 bases, with 11 bases between. In DNA, the CDR3 is TGTGCCAGCAGTTACGGGCCAGGGACTGAGCAGTTCTTC. Its translation: CASSYGPGTEQFF.

CDR3 protein: CASRSTSSYEQYF. The CDR3 nucleotides read TGCGCCAGCAGATCGACATCCTCCTACGAGCAGTACTTC. V and J are TRBV5-1 and TRBJ2-7, with D hard to call. Trimming took off 5 bases at V and 0 bases at J, with 9 bases between the two ends. Germline V gives CDR1 SGHRS, CDR2 YFSETQ. There are 13 residues in the CDR3. Full variable domain (rest looked up from reference TRBV5-1 and TRBJ2-7): KAGVTQTPRYLIKTRGQQVTLSCSPISGHRSVSWYQQTPGQGLQFLFEYFSETQRNKGNFPGRFSGRQFSNSRSEMNVSTLELGDSALYLCASRSTSSYEQYFGPGTRLTVT.

V is TRBV6-6 and J is TRBJ1-5; 8 bases are shared with TRBD1. This CDR3 is built from 16 residues. Germline lookup yields CDR1 MNHNY and CDR2 SVGAGI (reference sequence). V gave up 6 bases and J gave up 0 bases; unmatched junction bases: 7. CDR3 in DNA: TGTGCCAGCAGGTACGGGACAGGTAATAGCAATCAGCCCCAGCATTTT. It encodes CASRYGTGNSNQPQHF.

This chain links TRBV23-1 with TRBJ2-3; D is perhaps TRBD2 (5 bases). TRBV23-1 is an ORF, with its function uncertain. V lost 1 base and J 7 bases, leaving 21 bases between the germline ends. The CDR3 totals 17 residues. CDR3 in DNA: TGCGCCAGCAGTCAATGTAGGGCTAGCACGGCACTGAATACGCAGTATTTT. Amino acid sequence: CASSQCRASTALNTQYF.

The chain has TRBV29-1 and TRBJ1-1; no definite D call. The CDR3 loop spans 13 amino acids. V gave up 2 bases and J gave up 5 bases, with 12 bases separating them. Germline CDR1 is SQVTM and CDR2 is ANQGSEA. CDR3 nucleotide sequence: TGCAGCGTTGAACCGGACGGACGAACTGAAGCTTTCTTT. Its translation: CSVEPDGRTEAFF.

CDR3 in DNA: TGTGCCAGCAGCCCGCATTCAGGGGAGTCTGAAGCTTTCTTT. It encodes CASSPHSGESEAFF. The chain couples TRBV7-9 to TRBJ1-1; a possible D gene is TRBD1 (6 bases). Germline CDR1 reads SEHNR; CDR2 reads FQNEAQ (reference sequence). This CDR3 spans 14 amino acids. V dropped 5 bases and J dropped 6 bases, with 16 bases sitting between them. Supplemented by reference TRBV7-9 and TRBJ1-1, the full variable domain reads DTGVSQNPRHKITKRGQNVTFRCDPISEHNRLYWYRQTLGQGPEFLTYFQNEAQLEKSRLLSDRFSAERPKGSFSTLEIQRTEQGDSAMYLCASSPHSGESEAFFGQGTRLTVV.

The chain links TRBV21-1 to TRBJ1-1. TRBV21-1 is termed a pseudogene. The CDR3 sequence is 15 residues long. Here the CDR3 reads CASSKVREANTEAFF. In nucleotides, the CDR3 is TGTGCCAGCAGCAAAGTACGGGAGGCGAACACTGAAGCTTTCTTT.

The chain uses TRBV19 and TRBJ2-4, with unresolved D. The CDR3 loop spans 16 amino acids. Germline CDR1 and CDR2: LNHDA and SQIVND (reference sequence). Trimming removed 3 bases at V and 6 bases at J, with 18 bases between. The CDR3 reads CASSILPSQTLNIQYF. The CDR3, as DNA: TGTGCCAGTAGTATTTTGCCATCGCAGACCTTAAACATTCAGTACTTC. The variable domain in full, with the rest retrieved from reference TRBV19 and TRBJ2-4, is DGGITQSPKYLFRKEGQNVTLSCEQNLNHDAMYWYRQDPGQGLRLIYYSQIVNDFQKGDIAEGYSVSREKKESFPLTVTSAQKNPTAFYLCASSILPSQTLNIQYFGAGTRLSVL.

The rearrangement joins TRBV21-1 to TRBJ1-2; the table's D call TRBD1 went unverified against the DNA. TRBV21-1 is an annotated pseudogene. The CDR3 spans 17 residues. CDR3: CASSKEGALAGVDGYTF. CDR3 coding DNA: TGTGCCAGCAGCAAAGAAGGGGCGTTGGCAGGGGTGGATGGCTACACCTTC.

The V gene is TRBV19, the J gene TRBJ1-5; 7 bases agree with TRBD1. Germline V gene data show CDR1 as LNHDA and CDR2 as SQIVND (reference sequence). V trimming: 5 bases; J trimming: 2 bases; junction bases outside the gene matches: 9. CDR3 length equals 16 residues. The DNA of the CDR3 is TGTGCCAGTAGTGACCGACAGGGAGTGGGCAATCAGCCCCAGCATTTT. Encoded protein: CASSDRQGVGNQPQHF.

The J gene is TRBJ1-2, the V gene TRBV4-3; 12 positions agree with TRBD1. J was trimmed by 8 bases and V by 1 base; bases with no gene match: 2. Germline loops: CDR1 LGHNA, CDR2 YSLEER. CDR3 length equals 14 residues. CDR3 sequence: CASSQGDRGHGYTF. The CDR3, as DNA: TGCGCCAGCAGCCAAGGGGACAGGGGGCACGGCTACACCTTC.

The chain couples TRBV4-2 to TRBJ1-2; D gene unclear. This CDR3 has 14 amino acids. V was cut by 1 base and J by 7 bases, with 13 bases left in between. CDR1 and CDR2 from the germline V gene are LGHNA and YNFKEQ. Here the CDR3 DNA reads TGTGCCAGCAGCCAAGTCGTCCGGGGAGGTGGCTACACCTTC. Translating gives CASSQVVRGGGYTF.

The V gene is TRBV5-1, the J gene TRBJ2-1; TRBD1 matches at 8 bases. The germline V gene has CDR1 SGHRS and CDR2 YFSETQ. The CDR3 is made up of 14 amino acids. Unmatched junction bases numbered 7, after V lost 4 bases and J lost 7 bases. As DNA, the CDR3 is TGCGCCAGCAGCAAGGGAACAGGGGGGAATGAGCAGTTCTTC. Its protein is CASSKGTGGNEQFF.

The chain carries TRBV14 and TRBJ1-2; unclear D gene. This CDR3 spans 12 amino acids. The germline CDR1 and CDR2 sequences are SGHDN and FVKESK. V was pared by 3 bases and J by 7 bases, with 9 bases between. CDR3 protein: CASSQGRSGYTF. For the CDR3, the DNA is TGTGCCAGCAGCCAGGGCCGGAGTGGCTACACCTTC.

The gene calls are TRBV9 and TRBJ2-5; the D call may be TRBD1 or TRBD2 (5 bases each). This CDR3 region has 15 residues. From germline, CDR1 is SGDLS and CDR2 YYNGEE. With 3 bases removed from V and 5 bases from J, the gap between germline ends came to 17 bases. Here the CDR3 DNA reads TGTGCCAGCAGCGAGAACGCCGGGGCCGGGGAGACCCAGTACTTC. Protein: CASSENAGAGETQYF.

The chain carries TRBV6-6 and TRBJ2-3; D perhaps matches TRBD2 (5 bases). Looked up from germline, CDR1 is MNHNY and CDR2 is SVGAGI (reference sequence). This CDR3 region has 13 residues. V lost 6 bases, J lost 6 bases, and 13 bases lay in between. The DNA for the CDR3 is TGTGCCAGCAGCTCCCCGCGCGGGGATACGCAGTATTTT. As protein: CASSSPRGDTQYF.

This chain links TRBV19 with TRBJ2-1; TRBD2 aligns across 10 bases. With V trimmed by 2 bases and J by 9 bases, 4 bases remained unmatched. The CDR3 is made up of 14 amino acids. CDR1 and CDR2 from the germline V gene are LNHDA and SQIVND (reference sequence). In nucleotides, the CDR3 is TGTGCCAGTAGTATACTAGCGGGAGAGGGTGAGCAGTTCTTC. Residues: CASSILAGEGEQFF.

This chain connects TRBV29-1 to TRBJ2-7; the match to TRBD2 covers 12 bases. Germline V gene sequence: CDR1 SQVTM, CDR2 ANQGSEA. The V segment lost 4 bases and the J segment 5 bases; nucleotides outside the gene matches: 9. The CDR3 has 15 residues. CDR3 coding DNA: TGCAGCGTTGGGGTAATGACTAGCGGGAGTGACGAGCAGTACTTC. Translated, it gives CSVGVMTSGSDEQYF.

The chain joins TRBV5-6 to TRBJ1-1; no clear D gene. The CDR3 covers 14 residues. CDR1 is SGHDT and CDR2 is YYEEEE in the germline V gene. Trimming removed 0 bases at V and 3 bases at J, with 9 bases between. The CDR3 region is CASSLVGRHTEAFF. The CDR3 nucleotides are TGTGCCAGCAGCTTGGTGGGGAGACACACTGAAGCTTTCTTT.